The T cell receptor (beta chain) described here comes from a study of T cell responses to AZD1222 COVID-19 vaccine. As for the study in general: Pooled in the analysis were second doses at about 4 or about 12 weeks. Study observations and caveats: At baseline, seropositivity was found in only six or seven AZD1222 recipients. Dominant at 160-218 and 743-854, vaccine-associated CD4 TCRs also spanned spike. Repertoire sampling occurred only after the peak T cell response.

Of note for this clone: Its cognate antigen is unknown.

The protocol was immunoSEQ multiplex PCR, while the TCRdb copy is restricted to in-frame clones and leaves out a portion. The data contain 35,000 to 55,000 clones, over 80% of them singletons. The V end lost 3 bases, the J end lost 2 bases, and 8 bases lay between the germline ends. Germline V gene data show CDR1 as SGHTA and CDR2 as FQGNSA. There are 13 residues in the CDR3. The specimen comprised peripheral blood, sampled on day 0 of AZD1222 vaccination. The chain carries TRBV7-2 and TRBJ2-7; D remains unclear. The clonotype was recovered from an adult in good health. In DNA, the CDR3 is TGTGCCAGCAGCTTCCGCGAAACCTACGAGCAGTACTTC. Amino acids: CASSFRETYEQYF.